This TCR beta chain is from a study of T-cell reconstitution after alpha-beta-depleted transplantation in children. Notes on the study in general: Counts and diversity of T cells one year after transplant came mostly from newly produced T cells.

Unique molecular identifiers featured in how the TCRbeta library was prepared. MiXCR was run by TCRdb on the PCR reads, yielding one entry per CDR3 protein. This repertoire shows about 580,000 distinct CDR3 sequences, approximately 22% found once; its top ten account for approximately 14%. This CDR3 region has 14 residues. The V and J ends lost 3 bases and 5 bases, in that order; junction bases with no gene match: 7. This clonotype was detected many times. The antigen is unknown. The chain links TRBV12-3 or TRBV12-4 to TRBJ2-7, with 7 nucleotides matching TRBD1. The sequencing here drew on PBMCs, mostly from graft donor cells, taken 360 days after TCRalphabeta/CD19-depleted stem cell transplant. The receptor was isolated from a boy in the first two years of life who had a stem cell transplant for acute myeloid leukemia, so the T cells may come from the graft donor. The chain's CDR3 is CASSLTQGVHEQYF. CDR3 DNA: TGTGCCAGCAGTTTGACTCAGGGGGTCCACGAGCAGTACTTC.